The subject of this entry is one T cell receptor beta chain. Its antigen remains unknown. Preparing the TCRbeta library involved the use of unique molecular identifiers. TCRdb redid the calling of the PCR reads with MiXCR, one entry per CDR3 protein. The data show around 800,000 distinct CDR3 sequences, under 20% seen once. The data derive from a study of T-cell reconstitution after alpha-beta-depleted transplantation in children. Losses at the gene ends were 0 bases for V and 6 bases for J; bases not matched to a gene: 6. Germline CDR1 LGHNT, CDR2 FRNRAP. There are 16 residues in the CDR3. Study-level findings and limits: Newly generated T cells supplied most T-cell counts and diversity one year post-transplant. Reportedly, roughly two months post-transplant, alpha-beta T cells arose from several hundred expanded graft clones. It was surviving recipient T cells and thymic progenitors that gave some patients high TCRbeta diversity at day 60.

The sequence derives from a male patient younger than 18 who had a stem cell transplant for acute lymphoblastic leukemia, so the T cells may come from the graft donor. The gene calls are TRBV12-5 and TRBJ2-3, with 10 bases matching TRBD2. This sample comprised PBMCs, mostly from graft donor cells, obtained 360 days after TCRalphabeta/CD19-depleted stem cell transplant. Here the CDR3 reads CASGLVRGLATDTQYF. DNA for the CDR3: TGTGCTAGTGGTTTGGTGAGGGGACTAGCGACGGATACGCAGTATTTT.